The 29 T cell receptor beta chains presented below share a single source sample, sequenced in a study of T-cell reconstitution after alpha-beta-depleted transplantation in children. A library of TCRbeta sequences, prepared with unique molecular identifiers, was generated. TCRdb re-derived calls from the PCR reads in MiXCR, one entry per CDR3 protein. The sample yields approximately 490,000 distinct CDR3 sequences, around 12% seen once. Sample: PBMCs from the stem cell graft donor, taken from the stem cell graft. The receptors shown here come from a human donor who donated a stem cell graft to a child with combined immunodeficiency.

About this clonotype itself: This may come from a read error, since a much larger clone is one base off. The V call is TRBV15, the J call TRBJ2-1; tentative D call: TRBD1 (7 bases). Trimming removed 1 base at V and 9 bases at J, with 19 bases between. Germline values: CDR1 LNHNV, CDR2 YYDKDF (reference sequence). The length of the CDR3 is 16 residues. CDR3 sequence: CATSRGGQSMGLEQFF. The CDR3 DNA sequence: TGTGCCACCAGCAGAGGGGGACAGAGTATGGGACTTGAGCAGTTCTTC.

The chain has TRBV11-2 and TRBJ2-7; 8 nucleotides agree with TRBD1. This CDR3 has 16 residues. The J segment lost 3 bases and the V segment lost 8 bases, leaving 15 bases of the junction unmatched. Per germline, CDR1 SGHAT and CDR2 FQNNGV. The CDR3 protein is CASAYLRTGLFYEQYF. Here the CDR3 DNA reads TGTGCCAGCGCTTACTTGAGGACAGGGTTATTCTACGAGCAGTACTTC.

The CDR3 is CATSDSVGQTPYEQYF. CDR3 in DNA: TGTGCCACCAGTGATTCAGTGGGACAGACCCCCTACGAGCAGTACTTC. This sequence joins TRBV24-1 and TRBJ2-7, with TRBD1 matching over 7 bases. Unmatched junction bases numbered 8, after V lost 2 bases and J lost 2 bases. The CDR3 loop spans 16 amino acids. CDR1 and CDR2 (germline): KGHDR, SFDVKD.

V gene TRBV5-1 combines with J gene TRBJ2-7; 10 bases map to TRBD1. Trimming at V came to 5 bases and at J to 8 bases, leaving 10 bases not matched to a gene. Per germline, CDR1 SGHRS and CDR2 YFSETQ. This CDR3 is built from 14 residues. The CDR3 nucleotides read TGCGCCAGCAGACCCACCCCGGGACAGGGGAAGCAGTACTTC. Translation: CASRPTPGQGKQYF. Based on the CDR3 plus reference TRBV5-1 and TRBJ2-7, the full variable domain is KAGVTQTPRYLIKTRGQQVTLSCSPISGHRSVSWYQQTPGQGLQFLFEYFSETQRNKGNFPGRFSGRQFSNSRSEMNVSTLELGDSALYLCASRPTPGQGKQYFGPGTRLTVT.

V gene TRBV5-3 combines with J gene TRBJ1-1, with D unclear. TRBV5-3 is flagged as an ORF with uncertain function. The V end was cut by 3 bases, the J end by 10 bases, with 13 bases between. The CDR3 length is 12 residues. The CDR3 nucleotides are TGTGCCAGAAGCTCCCTCGGAACATCAGCTTTCTTT. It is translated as CARSSLGTSAFF.

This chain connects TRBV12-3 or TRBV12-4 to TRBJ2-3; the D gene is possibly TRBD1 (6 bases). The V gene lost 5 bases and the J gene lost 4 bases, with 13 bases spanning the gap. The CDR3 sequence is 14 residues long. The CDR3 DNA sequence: TGTGCCAGCAGTCTGGGACAACCGGCAGATACGCAGTATTTT. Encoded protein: CASSLGQPADTQYF.

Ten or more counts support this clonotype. The CDR3 region has the DNA TGTGCCAGCACCCCCCTCAGGGACTCCTACGAGCAGTACTTC. Encoded protein: CASTPLRDSYEQYF. The chain combines TRBV6-5 with TRBJ2-7; weak D call: TRBD1 (5 bases). V lost 7 bases to trimming and J lost 0 bases, with 13 bases between them. The germline CDR1 and CDR2 sequences are MNHEY and SVGAGI. The CDR3 has 14 amino acids.

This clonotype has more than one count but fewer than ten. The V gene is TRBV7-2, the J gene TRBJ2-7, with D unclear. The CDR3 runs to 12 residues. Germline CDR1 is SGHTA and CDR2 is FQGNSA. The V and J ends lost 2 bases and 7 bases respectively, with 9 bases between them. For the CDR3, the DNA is TGTGCCAGCAGCTTATCCGTGGTAGAGCAGTACTTC. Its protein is CASSLSVVEQYF.

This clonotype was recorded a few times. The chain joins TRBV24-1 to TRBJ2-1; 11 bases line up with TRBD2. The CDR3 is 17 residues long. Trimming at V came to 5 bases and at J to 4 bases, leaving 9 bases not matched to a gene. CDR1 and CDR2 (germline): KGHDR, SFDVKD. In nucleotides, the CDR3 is TGTGCCACCAGTGCCTTCGGGACTAGCGGACGATACAATGAGCAGTTCTTC. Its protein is CATSAFGTSGRYNEQFF.

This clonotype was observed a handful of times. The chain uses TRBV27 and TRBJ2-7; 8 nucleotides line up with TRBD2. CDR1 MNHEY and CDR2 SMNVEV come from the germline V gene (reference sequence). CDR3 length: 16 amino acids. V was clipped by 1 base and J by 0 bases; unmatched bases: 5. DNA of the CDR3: TGTGCCAGCAGTTTATGGACGGGAGGGAGCTCCTACGAGCAGTACTTC. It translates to CASSLWTGGSSYEQYF.

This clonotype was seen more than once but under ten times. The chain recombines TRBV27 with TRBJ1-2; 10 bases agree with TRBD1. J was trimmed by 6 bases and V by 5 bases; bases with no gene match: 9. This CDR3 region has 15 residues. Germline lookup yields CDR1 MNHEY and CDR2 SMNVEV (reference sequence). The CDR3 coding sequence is TGTGCCAGCAGTCCCGGGACAGGGGCAAGAGATGGCTACACCTTC. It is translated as CASSPGTGARDGYTF.

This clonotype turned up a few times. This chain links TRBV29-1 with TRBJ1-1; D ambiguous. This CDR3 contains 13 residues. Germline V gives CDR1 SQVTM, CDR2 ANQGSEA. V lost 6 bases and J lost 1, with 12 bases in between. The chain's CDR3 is CSVASWANTEAFF. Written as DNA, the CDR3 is TGCAGCGTGGCGAGCTGGGCGAACACTGAAGCTTTCTTT.

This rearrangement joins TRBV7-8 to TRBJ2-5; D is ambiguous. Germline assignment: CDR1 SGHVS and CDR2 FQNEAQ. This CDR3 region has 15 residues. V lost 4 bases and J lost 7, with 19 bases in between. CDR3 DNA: TGTGCCAGCAGCTCCGCTCTGGGCAGGTCAGCGACCCAGTACTTC. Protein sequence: CASSSALGRSATQYF. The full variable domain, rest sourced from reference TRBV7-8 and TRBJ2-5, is GAGVSQSPRYKVAKRGQDVALRCDPISGHVSLFWYQQALGQGPEFLTYFQNEAQLDKSGLPSDRFFAERPEGSVSTLKIQRTQQEDSAVYLCASSSALGRSATQYFGPGTRLLVL.

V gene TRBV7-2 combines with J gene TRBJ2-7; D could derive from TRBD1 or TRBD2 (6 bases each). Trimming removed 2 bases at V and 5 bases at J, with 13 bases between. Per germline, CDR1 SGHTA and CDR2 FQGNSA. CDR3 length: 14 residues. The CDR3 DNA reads TGTGCCAGCAGCTTATTCGGGGGCCTTGACGAGCAGTACTTC. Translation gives CASSLFGGLDEQYF.

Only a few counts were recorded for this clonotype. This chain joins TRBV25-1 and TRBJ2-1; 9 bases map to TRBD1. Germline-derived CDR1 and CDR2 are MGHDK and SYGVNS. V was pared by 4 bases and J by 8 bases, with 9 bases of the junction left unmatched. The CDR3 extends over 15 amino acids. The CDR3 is CASSAPGQGGDEQFF. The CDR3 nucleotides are TGTGCCAGCAGTGCTCCGGGACAGGGCGGGGATGAGCAGTTCTTC.

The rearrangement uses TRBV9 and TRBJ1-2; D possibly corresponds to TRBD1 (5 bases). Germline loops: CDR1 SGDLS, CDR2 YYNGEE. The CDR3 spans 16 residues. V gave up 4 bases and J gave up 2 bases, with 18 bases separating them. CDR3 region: CASSSPRGNLNYGYTF. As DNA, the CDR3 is TGTGCCAGCAGCTCTCCGCGGGGGAACCTCAACTATGGCTACACCTTC.

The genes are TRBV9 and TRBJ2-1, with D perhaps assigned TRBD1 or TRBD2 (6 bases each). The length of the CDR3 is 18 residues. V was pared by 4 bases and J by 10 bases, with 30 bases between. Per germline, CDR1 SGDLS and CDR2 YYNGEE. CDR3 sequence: CASSPRGVGHALGREQFF. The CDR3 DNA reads TGTGCCAGCAGCCCTCGCGGGGTGGGACACGCTCTCGGGCGGGAGCAGTTCTTC. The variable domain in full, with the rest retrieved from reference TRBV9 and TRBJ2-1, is DSGVTQTPKHLITATGQRVTLRCSPRSGDLSVYWYQQSLDQGLQFLIQYYNGEERAKGNILERFSAQQFPDLHSELNLSSLELGDSALYFCASSPRGVGHALGREQFFGPGTRLTVL.

The CDR3 loop is CASSFSIGGSSYEQYF. CDR3 bases: TGTGCCAGCAGTTTCTCCATTGGCGGGAGTTCCTACGAGCAGTACTTC. The rearrangement joins TRBV12-3 or TRBV12-4 to TRBJ2-7, with 7 bases aligning to TRBD2. This CDR3 is built from 16 residues. J was trimmed by 1 base and V by 3 bases; bases with no gene match: 9.

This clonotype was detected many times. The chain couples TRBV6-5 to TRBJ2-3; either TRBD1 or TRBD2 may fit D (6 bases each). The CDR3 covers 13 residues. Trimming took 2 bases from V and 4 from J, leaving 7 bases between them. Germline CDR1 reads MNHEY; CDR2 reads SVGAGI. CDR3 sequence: CASSYRGADTQYF. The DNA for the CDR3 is TGTGCCAGCAGTTACAGGGGGGCAGATACGCAGTATTTT.

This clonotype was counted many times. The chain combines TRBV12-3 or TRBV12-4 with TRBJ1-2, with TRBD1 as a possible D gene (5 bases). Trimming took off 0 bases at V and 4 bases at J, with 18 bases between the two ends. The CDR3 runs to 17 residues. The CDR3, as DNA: TGTGCCAGCAGTTTAGCGCTACTCGACAGTGGACGCTATGGCTACACCTTC. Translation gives CASSLALLDSGRYGYTF.

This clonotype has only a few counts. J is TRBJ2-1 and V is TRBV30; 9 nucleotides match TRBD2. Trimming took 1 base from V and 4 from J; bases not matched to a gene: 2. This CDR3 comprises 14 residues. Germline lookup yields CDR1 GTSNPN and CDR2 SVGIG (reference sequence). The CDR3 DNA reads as TGTGCCTGGAGTGCTCTAGCGGGATACAATGAGCAGTTCTTC. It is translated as CAWSALAGYNEQFF.

In DNA form, the CDR3 reads TGTGCCAGCAGCCTCTCTAGCGGGGGGGCGAATGAGCAGTTCTTC. Protein: CASSLSSGGANEQFF. The chain has TRBV6-1 and TRBJ2-1; 12 bases map to TRBD2. J gave up 7 bases and V 6 bases, and 7 bases lay outside the gene matches. The germline CDR1 and CDR2 sequences are MNHNS and SASEGT. The CDR3 runs 15 residues.

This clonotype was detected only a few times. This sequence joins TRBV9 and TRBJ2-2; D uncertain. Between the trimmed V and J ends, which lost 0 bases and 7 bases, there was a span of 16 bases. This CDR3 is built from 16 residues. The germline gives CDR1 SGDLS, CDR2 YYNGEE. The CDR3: CASSVGPGIVGGELFF. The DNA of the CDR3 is TGTGCCAGCAGCGTAGGTCCGGGCATTGTGGGCGGGGAGCTGTTTTTT.

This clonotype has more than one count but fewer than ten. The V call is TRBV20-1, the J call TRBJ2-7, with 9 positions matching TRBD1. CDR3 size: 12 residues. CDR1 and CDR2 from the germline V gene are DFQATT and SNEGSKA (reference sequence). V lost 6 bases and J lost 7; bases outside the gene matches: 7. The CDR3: CSAQTGGEEQYF. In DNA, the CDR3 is TGCAGTGCGCAGACAGGGGGAGAGGAGCAGTACTTC.

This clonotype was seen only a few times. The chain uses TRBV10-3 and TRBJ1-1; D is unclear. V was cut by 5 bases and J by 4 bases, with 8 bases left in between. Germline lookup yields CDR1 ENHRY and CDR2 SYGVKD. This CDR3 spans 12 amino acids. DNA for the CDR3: TGTGCCATCAGTCAATTTTCCACTGAAGCTTTCTTT. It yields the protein CAISQFSTEAFF.

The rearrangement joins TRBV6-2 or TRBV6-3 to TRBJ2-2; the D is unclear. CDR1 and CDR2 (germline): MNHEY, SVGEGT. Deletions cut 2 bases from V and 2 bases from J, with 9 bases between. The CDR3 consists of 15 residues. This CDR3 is CASSYGQANTGELFF. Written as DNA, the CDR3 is TGTGCCAGCAGTTACGGGCAGGCTAACACCGGGGAGCTGTTTTTT.

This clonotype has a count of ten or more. The CDR3 coding sequence is TGTGCCAGCAGCCCCGAGCCGGAGCGTGAAGCTTTCTTT. This encodes CASSPEPEREAFF. The chain has TRBV9 and TRBJ1-1; D is ambiguous. The CDR3 covers 13 residues. Trimming took off 4 bases at V and 7 bases at J, with 14 bases between the two ends. Per germline, CDR1 SGDLS and CDR2 YYNGEE.

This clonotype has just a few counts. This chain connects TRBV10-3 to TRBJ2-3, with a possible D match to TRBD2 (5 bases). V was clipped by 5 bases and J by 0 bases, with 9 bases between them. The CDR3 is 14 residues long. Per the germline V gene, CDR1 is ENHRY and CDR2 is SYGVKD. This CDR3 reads CAISTRTSTDTQYF. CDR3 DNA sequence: TGTGCCATCAGTACTCGGACTAGCACAGATACGCAGTATTTT.

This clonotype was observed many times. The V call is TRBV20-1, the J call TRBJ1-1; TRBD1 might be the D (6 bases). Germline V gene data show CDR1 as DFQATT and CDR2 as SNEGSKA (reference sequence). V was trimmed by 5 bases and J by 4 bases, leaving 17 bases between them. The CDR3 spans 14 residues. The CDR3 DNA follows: TGCAGTGCTGCTAGGGGGGAGGGGGTCACTGAAGCTTTCTTT. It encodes CSAARGEGVTEAFF.